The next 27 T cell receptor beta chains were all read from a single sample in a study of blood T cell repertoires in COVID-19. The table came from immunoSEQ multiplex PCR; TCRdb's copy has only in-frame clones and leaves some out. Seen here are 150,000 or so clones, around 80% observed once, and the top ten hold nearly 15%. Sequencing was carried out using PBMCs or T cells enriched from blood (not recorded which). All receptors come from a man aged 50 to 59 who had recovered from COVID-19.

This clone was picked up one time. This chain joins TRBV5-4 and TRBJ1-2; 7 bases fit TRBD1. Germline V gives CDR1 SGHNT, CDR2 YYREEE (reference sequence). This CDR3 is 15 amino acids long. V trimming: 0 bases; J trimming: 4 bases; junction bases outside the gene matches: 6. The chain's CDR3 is CASSLVGGETYGYTF. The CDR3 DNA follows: TGTGCCAGCAGCTTGGTAGGGGGCGAAACCTATGGCTACACCTTC.

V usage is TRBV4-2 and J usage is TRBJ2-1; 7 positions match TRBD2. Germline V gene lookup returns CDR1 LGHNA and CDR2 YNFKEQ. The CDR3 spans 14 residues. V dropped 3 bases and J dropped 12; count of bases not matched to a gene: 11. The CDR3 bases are TGTGCCAGCAGCCACGGAGGAGCGGGGAATATGCAGTTCTTC. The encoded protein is CASSHGGAGNMQFF.

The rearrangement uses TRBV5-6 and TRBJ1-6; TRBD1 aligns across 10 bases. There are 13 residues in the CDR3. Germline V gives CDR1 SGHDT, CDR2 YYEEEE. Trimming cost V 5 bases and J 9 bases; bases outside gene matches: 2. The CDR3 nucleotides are TGTGCCAGCAGGGACAGGGGGGGTTCACCCCTCCACTTT. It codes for CASRDRGGSPLHF.

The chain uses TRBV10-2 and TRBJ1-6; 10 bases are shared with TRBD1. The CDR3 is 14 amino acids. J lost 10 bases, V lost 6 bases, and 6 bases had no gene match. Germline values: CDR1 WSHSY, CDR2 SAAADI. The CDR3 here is CASRVDRGNSPLHF. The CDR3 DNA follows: TGCGCCAGCAGGGTGGACAGGGGGAACTCACCCCTCCACTTT.

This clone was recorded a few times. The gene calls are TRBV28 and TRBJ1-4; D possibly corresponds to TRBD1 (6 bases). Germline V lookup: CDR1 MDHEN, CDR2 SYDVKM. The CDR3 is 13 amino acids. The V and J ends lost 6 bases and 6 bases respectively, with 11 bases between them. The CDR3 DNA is TGTGCCAGCAGACAGGGATTTTATGAAAAACTGTTTTTT. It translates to CASRQGFYEKLFF.

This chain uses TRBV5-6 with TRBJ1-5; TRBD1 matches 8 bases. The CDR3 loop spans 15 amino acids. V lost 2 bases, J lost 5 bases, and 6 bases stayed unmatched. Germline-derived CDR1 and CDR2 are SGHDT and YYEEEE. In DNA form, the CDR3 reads TGTGCCAGCAGCTTCGGGACAGGACTCTATCAGCCCCAGCATTTT. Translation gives CASSFGTGLYQPQHF. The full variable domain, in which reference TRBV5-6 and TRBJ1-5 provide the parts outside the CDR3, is DAGVTQSPTHLIKTRGQQVTLRCSPKSGHDTVSWYQQALGQGPQFIFQYYEEEERQRGNFPDRFSGHQFPNYSSELNVNALLLGDSALYLCASSFGTGLYQPQHFGDGTRLSIL.

The CDR3 region has the DNA TGTGCCAGTACTCCCCACGGTGAAACGGGAAACACCATATATTTT. Translating gives CASTPHGETGNTIYF. The gene calls are TRBV19 and TRBJ1-3; D ambiguous. V was pared by 7 bases and J by 4 bases, with 17 bases between. The CDR3 has 15 residues. Germline CDR1 is LNHDA and CDR2 is SQIVND (reference sequence).

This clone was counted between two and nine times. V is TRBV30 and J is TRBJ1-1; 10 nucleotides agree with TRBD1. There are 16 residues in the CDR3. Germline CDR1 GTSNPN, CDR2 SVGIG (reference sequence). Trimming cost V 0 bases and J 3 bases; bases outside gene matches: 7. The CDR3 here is CAWSVRGGQGYTEAFF. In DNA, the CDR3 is TGTGCCTGGAGTGTACGGGGGGGACAGGGGTACACTGAAGCTTTCTTT.

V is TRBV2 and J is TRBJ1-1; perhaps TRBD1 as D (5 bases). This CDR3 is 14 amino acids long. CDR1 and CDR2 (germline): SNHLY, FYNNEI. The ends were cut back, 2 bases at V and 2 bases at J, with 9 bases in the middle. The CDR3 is CASSELGGNTEAFF. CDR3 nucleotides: TGTGCCAGCAGTGAATTGGGGGGTAACACTGAAGCTTTCTTT.

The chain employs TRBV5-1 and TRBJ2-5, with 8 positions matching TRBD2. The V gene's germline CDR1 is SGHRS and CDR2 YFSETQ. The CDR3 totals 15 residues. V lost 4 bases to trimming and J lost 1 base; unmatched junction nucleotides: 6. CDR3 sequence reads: CASSTGTRGQETQYF. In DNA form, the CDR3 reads TGCGCCAGCAGCACCGGGACTAGGGGCCAAGAGACCCAGTACTTC.

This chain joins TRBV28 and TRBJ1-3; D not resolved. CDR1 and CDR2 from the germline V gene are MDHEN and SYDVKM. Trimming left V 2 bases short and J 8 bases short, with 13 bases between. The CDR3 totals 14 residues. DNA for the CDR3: TGTGCCAGCAGTTTAACTGCCGCCGTTGACACCATATATTTT. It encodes CASSLTAAVDTIYF.

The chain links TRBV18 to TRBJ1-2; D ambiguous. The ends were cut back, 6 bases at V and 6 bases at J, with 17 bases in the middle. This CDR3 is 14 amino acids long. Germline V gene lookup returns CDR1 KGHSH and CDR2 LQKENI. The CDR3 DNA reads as TGTGCCAGCTCCCCGACGAGCGTTTCGGATGGCTACACCTTC. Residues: CASSPTSVSDGYTF.

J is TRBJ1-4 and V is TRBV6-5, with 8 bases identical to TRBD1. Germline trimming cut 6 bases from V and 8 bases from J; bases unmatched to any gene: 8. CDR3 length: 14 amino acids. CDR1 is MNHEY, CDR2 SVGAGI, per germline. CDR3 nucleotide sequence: TGTGCCAGCAGAAGGACAGGGCAAGGCGAAAAACTGTTTTTT. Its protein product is CASRRTGQGEKLFF.

The CDR3 sequence is CASSASFSYEQYF. The CDR3 DNA is TGCGCCAGCAGCGCGAGTTTCTCCTACGAGCAGTACTTC. The V call is TRBV5-1, the J call TRBJ2-7; D is unresolved. The length of the CDR3 is 13 residues. V gave up 4 bases and J gave up 0 bases, with 8 bases separating them. Germline assignment: CDR1 SGHRS and CDR2 YFSETQ.

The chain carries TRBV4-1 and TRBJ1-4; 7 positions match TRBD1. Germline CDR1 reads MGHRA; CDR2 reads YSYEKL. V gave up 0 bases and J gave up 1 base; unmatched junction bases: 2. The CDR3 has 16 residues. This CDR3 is CASSQETGLTNEKLFF. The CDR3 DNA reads TGCGCCAGCAGCCAAGAGACAGGGTTAACTAATGAAAAACTGTTTTTT.

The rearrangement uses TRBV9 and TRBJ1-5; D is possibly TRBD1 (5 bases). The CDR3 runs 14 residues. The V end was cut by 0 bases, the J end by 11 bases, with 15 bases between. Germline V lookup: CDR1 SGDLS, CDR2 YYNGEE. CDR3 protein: CASSVDGTGSSQHF. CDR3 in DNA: TGTGCCAGCAGCGTAGACGGCACAGGATCATCCCAGCATTTT.

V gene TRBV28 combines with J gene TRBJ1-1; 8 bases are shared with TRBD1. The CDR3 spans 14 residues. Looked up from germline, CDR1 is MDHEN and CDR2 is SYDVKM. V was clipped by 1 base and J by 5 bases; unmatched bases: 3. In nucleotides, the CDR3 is TGTGCCAGCAGTTTATCAACAGGGGGTACTGAAGCTTTCTTT. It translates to CASSLSTGGTEAFF.

The CDR3 bases are TGTGCCAGCAGCCCCCCCTCAATAGCGGGGGGGTACTCCTACGAGCAGTACTTC. Translating it yields CASSPPSIAGGYSYEQYF. J is TRBJ2-7 and V is TRBV7-9; TRBD2 matches at 11 bases. The CDR3 is made up of 18 amino acids. Germline lookup yields CDR1 SEHNR and CDR2 FQNEAQ (reference sequence). The junction had 12 bases not matched to a gene; V was cut back by 5 bases and J by 0 bases.

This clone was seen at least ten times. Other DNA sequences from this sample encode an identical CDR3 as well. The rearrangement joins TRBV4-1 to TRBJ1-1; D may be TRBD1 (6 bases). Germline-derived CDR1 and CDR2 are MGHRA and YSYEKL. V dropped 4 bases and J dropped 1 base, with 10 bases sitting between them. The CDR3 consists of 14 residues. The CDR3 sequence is CASSPGHANTEAFF. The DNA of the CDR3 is TGCGCCAGCAGCCCGGGACACGCGAACACTGAAGCTTTCTTT.

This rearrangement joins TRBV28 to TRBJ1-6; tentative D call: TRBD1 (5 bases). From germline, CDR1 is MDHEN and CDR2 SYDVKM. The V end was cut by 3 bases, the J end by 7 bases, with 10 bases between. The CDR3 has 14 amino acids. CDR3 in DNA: TGTGCCAGCAGTTTTCCGGGGGACAATTCACCCCTCCACTTT. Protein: CASSFPGDNSPLHF.

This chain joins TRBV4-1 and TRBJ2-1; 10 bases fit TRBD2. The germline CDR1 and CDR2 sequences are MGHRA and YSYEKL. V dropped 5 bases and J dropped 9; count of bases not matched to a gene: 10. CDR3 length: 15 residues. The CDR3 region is CASSSLASGGGEQFF. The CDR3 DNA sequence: TGCGCCAGCAGCTCTTTGGCTAGCGGGGGCGGTGAGCAGTTCTTC.

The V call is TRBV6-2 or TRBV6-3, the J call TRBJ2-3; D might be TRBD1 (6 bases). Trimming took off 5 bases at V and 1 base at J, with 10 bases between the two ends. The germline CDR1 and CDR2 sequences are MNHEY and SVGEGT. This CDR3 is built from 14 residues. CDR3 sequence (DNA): TGTGCCAGCAGTCCGAGGACAGGCACAGATACGCAGTATTTT. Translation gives CASSPRTGTDTQYF.

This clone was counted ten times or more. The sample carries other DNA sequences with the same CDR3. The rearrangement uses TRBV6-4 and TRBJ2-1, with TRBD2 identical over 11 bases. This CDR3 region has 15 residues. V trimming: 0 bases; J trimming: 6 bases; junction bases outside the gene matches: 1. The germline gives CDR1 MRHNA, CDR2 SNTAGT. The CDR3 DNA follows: TGTGCCAGCAGTGACTCTAGCGGGGGGGCCAATGAGCAGTTCTTC. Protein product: CASSDSSGGANEQFF.

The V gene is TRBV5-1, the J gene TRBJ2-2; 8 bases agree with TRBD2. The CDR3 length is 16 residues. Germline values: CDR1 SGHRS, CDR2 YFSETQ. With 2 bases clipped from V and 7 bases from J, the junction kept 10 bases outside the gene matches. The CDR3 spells CASSFSAGAPNGELFF. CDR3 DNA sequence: TGCGCCAGCAGCTTTTCAGCGGGGGCGCCGAACGGGGAGCTGTTTTTT.

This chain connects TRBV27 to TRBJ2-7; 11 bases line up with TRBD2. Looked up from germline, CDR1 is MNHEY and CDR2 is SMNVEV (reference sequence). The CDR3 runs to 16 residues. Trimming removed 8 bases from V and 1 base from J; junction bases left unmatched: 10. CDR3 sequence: CASSRPASGGSYEQYF. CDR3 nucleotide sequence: TGTGCCAGCTCCCGCCCGGCTAGCGGGGGGTCCTACGAGCAGTACTTC.

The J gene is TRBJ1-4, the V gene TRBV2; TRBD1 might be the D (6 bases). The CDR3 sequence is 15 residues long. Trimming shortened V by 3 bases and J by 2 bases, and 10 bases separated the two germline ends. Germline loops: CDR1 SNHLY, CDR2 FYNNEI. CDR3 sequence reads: CASSEIRGTNEKLFF. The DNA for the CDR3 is TGTGCCAGCAGTGAGATTAGGGGGACTAATGAAAAACTGTTTTTT.

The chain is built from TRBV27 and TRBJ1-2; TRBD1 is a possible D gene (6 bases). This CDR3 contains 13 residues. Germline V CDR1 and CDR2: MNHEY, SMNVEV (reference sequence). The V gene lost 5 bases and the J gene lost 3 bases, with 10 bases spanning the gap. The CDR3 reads CASSRGGDYGYTF. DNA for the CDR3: TGTGCCAGCAGTAGAGGGGGAGACTATGGCTACACCTTC.